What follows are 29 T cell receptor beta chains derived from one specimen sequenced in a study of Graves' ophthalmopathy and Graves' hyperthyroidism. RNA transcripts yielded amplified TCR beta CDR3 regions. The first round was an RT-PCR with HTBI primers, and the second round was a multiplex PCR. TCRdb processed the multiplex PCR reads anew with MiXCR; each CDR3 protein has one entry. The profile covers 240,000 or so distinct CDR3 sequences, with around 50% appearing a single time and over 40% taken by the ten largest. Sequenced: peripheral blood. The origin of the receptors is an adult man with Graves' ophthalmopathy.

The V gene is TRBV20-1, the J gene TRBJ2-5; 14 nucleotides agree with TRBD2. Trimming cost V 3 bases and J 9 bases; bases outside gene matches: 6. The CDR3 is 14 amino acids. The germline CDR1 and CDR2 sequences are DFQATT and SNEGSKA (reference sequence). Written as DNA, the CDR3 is TGCAGTGCTAGGGGGGGACTAGCGGGAGTGGCCCAGTACTTC. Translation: CSARGGLAGVAQYF.

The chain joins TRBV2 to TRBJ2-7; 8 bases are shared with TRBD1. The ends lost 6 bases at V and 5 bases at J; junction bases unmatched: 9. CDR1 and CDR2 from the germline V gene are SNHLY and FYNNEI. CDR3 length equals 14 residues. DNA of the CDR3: TGTGCCAGCAGCCCGACAGGGGTGGGCAACGAGCAGTACTTC. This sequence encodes CASSPTGVGNEQYF. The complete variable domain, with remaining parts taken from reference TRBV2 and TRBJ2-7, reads EPEVTQTPSHQVTQMGQEVILRCVPISNHLYFYWYRQILGQKVEFLVSFYNNEISEKSEIFDDQFSVERPDGSNFTLKIRSTKLEDSAMYFCASSPTGVGNEQYFGPGTRLTVT.

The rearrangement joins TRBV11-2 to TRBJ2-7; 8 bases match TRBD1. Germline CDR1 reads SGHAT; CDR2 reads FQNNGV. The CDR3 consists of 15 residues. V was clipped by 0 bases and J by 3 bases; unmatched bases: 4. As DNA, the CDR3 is TGTGCCAGCAGCTTAGAGGCAGGGGGCTTCTACGAGCAGTACTTC. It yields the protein CASSLEAGGFYEQYF. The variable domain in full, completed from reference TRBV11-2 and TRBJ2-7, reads EAGVAQSPRYKIIEKRQSVAFWCNPISGHATLYWYQQILGQGPKLLIQFQNNGVVDDSQLPKDRFSAERLKGVDSTLKIQPAKLEDSAVYLCASSLEAGGFYEQYFGPGTRLTVT.

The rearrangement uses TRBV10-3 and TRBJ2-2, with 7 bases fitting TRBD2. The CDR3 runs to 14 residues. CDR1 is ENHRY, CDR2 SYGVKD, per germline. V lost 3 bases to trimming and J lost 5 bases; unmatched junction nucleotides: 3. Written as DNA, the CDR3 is TGTGCCATCAGTGATGGGAGGGATACCGGGGAGCTGTTTTTT. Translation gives CAISDGRDTGELFF.

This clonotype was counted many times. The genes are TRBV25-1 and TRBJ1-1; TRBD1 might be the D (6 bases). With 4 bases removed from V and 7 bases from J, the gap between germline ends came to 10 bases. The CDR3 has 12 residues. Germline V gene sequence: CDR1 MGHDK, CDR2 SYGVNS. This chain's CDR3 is CASSVGTHEAFF. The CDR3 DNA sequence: TGTGCCAGCAGTGTGGGGACACATGAAGCTTTCTTT.

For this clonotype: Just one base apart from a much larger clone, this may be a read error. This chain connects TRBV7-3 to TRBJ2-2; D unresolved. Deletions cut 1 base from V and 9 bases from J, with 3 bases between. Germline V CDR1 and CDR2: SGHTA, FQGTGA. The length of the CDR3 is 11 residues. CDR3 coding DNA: TGTGCCAGCAGCTTAAACCGGGAGCTGTTTTTT. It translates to CASSLNRELFF.

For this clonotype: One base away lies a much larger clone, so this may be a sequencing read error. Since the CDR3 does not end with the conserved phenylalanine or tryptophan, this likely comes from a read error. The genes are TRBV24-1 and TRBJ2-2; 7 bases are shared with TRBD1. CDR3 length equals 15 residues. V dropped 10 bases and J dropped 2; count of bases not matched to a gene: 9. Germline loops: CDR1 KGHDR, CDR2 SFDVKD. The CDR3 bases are TGTGCCACTATTCCATACAGGGGAAACACCGGGGAGCTGTTTCTT. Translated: CATIPYRGNTGELFL.

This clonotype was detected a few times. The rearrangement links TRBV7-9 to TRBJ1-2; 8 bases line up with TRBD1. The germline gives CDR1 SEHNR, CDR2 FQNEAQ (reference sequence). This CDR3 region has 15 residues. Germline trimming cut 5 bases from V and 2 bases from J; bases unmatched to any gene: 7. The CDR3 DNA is TGTGCCAGCAGCCCAAGGACAGGGTCCAACTATGGCTACACCTTC. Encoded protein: CASSPRTGSNYGYTF.

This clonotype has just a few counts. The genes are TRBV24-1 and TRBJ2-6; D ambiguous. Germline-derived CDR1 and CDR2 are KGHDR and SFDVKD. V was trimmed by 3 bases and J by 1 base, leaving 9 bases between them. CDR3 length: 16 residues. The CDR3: CATSDPTESGANVLTF. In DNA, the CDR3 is TGTGCCACCAGTGATCCCACAGAGTCTGGGGCCAACGTCCTGACTTTC.

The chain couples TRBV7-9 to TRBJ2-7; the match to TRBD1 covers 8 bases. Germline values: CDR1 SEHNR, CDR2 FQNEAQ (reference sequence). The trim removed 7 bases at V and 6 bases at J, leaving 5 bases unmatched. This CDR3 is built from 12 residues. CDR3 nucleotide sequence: TGTGCCAGCACCTTGACAGGGGCCGAGCAGTACTTC. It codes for CASTLTGAEQYF.

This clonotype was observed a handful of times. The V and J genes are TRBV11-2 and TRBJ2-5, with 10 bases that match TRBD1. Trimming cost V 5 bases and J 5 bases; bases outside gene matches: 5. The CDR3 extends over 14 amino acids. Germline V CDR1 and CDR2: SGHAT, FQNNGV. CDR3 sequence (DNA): TGTGCCAGCAGCCGTTGGGGACAGGGGGAGACCCAGTACTTC. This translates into CASSRWGQGETQYF.

The CDR3 coding sequence is TGTGCCAGCAGCTTAGGGGGGAACGGCTACACCTTC. This gives the protein CASSLGGNGYTF. The chain is built from TRBV5-5 and TRBJ1-2; D might be TRBD1 (6 bases). V lost 2 bases to trimming and J lost 8 bases, with 10 bases between them. This CDR3 contains 12 residues. CDR1 is SGHKS, CDR2 YYEKEE, per germline (reference sequence).

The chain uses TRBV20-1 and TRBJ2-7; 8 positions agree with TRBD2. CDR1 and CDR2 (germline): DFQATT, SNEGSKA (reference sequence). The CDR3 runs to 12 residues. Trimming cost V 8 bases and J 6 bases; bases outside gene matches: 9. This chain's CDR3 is CSTDRGGSEQYF. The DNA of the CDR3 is TGCAGTACAGACCGGGGGGGCTCCGAGCAGTACTTC.

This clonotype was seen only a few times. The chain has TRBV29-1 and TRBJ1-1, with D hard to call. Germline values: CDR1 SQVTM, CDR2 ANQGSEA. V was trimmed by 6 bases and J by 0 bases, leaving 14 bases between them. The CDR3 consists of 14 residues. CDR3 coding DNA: TGCAGCGTCAGAACAGAACTTATGAACACTGAAGCTTTCTTT. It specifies CSVRTELMNTEAFF. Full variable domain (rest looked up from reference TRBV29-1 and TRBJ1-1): SAVISQKPSRDICQRGTSLTIQCQVDSQVTMMFWYRQQPGQSLTLIATANQGSEATYESGFVIDKFPISRPNLTFSTLTVSNMSPEDSSIYLCSVRTELMNTEAFFGQGTRLTVV.

This CDR3 is CASSGARELFF. The CDR3 DNA sequence: TGTGCCAGCAGTGGCGCCCGGGAGCTGTTTTTT. This sequence joins TRBV6-1 and TRBJ2-2; D gene unclear. CDR3 length: 11 residues. The germline V gene encodes CDR1 MNHNS and CDR2 SASEGT. V was clipped by 4 bases and J by 9 bases, with 6 bases between them.

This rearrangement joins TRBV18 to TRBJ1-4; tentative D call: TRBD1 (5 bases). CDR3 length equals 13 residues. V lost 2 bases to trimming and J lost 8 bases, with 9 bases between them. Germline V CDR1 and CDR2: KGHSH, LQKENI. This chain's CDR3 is CASSPYTGEKLFF. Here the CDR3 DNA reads TGTGCCAGCTCACCATATACAGGAGAAAAACTGTTTTTT.

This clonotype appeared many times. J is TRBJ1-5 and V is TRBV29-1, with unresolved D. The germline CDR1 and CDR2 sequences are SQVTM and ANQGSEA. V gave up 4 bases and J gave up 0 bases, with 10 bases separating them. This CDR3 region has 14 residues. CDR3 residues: CSVVSGSSNQPQHF. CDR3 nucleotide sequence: TGCAGCGTTGTCAGCGGAAGTAGCAATCAGCCCCAGCATTTT.

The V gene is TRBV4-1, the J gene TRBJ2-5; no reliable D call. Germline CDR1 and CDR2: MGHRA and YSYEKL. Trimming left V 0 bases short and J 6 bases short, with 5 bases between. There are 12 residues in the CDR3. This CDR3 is CASSQDLKTQYF. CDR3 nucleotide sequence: TGCGCCAGCAGCCAAGATTTAAAGACCCAGTACTTC.

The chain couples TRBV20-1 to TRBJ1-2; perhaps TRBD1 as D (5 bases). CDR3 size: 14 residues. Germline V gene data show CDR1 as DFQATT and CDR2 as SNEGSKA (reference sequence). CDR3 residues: CSVDFEFGAGGYTF. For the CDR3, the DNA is TGCAGCGTTGATTTTGAGTTCGGGGCGGGTGGCTACACCTTC.

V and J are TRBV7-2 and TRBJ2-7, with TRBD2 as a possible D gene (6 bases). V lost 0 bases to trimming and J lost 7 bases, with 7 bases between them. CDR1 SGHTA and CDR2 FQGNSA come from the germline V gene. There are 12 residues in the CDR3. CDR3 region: CASSLAGGEQYF. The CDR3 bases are TGTGCCAGCAGCTTAGCTGGGGGGGAGCAGTACTTC.

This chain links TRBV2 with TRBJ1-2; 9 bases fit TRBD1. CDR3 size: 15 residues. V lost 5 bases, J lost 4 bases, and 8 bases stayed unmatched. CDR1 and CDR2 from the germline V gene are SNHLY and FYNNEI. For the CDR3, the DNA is TGTGCCAGCAGTTACCGACCGGGACAGGGCTATGGCTACACCTTC. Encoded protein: CASSYRPGQGYGYTF.

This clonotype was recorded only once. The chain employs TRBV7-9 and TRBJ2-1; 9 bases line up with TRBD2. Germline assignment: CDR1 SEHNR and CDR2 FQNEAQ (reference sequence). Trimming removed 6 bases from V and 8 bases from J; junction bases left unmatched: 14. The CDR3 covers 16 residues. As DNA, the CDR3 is TGTGCCAGCAGTCCCGTAGCGGGAGAGGCTAGCTATGAGCAGTTCTTC. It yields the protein CASSPVAGEASYEQFF. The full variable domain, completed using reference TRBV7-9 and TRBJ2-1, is DTGVSQNPRHKITKRGQNVTFRCDPISEHNRLYWYRQTLGQGPEFLTYFQNEAQLEKSRLLSDRFSAERPKGSFSTLEIQRTEQGDSAMYLCASSPVAGEASYEQFFGPGTRLTVL.

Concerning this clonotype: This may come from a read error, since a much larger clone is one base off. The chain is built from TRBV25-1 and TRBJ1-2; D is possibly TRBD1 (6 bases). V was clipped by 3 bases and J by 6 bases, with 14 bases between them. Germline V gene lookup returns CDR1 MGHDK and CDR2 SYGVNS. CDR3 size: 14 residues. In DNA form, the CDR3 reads TGTGCCAGCAGTGACTCAACACAGGGCGATGGCTACACCTTC. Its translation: CASSDSTQGDGYTF.

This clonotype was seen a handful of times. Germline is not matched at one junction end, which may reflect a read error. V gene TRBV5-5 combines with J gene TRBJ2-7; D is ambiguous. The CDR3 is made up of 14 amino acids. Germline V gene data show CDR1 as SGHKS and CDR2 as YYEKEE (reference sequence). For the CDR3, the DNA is TGCGCCAGCAGTCGGGCAGGAGACCCCTACGAGCAGTACTTC. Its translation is CASSRAGDPYEQYF. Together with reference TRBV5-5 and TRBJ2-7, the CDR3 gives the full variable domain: DAGVTQSPTHLIKTRGQQVTLRCSPISGHKSVSWYQQVLGQGPQFIFQYYEKEERGRGNFPDRFSARQFPNYSSELNVNALLLGDSALYLCASSRAGDPYEQYFGPGTRLTVT.

The CDR3 DNA sequence: TGCAGTGCTAGACCCCCGTGGACAGGGGTCTCCTACGAGCAGTACTTC. Translation: CSARPPWTGVSYEQYF. V gene TRBV20-1 combines with J gene TRBJ2-7, with TRBD1 matching over 9 bases. The CDR3 covers 16 residues. Germline CDR1 and CDR2: DFQATT and SNEGSKA (reference sequence). Losses at the gene ends were 2 bases for V and 0 bases for J; bases not matched to a gene: 8.

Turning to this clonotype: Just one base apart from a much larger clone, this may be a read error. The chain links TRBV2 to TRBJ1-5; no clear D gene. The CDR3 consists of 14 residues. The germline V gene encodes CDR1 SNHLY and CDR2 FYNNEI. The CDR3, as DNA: TGTGCCAGCAGCACCGATCATAGCAAGCAGCCCCAGCATTTT. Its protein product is CASSTDHSKQPQHF.

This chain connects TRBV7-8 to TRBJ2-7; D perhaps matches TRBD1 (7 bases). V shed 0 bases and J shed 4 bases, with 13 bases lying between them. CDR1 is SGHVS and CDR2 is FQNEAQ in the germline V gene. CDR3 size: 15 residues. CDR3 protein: CASSLAEGAIYEQYF. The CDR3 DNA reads TGTGCCAGCAGCTTAGCGGAGGGGGCAATATACGAGCAGTACTTC.

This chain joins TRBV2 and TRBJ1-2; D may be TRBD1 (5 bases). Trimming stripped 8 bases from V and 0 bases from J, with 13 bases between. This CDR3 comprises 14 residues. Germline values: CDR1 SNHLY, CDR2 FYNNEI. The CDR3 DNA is TGTGCCAGCGTTGACCAGGGTGCTAACTATGGCTACACCTTC. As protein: CASVDQGANYGYTF.

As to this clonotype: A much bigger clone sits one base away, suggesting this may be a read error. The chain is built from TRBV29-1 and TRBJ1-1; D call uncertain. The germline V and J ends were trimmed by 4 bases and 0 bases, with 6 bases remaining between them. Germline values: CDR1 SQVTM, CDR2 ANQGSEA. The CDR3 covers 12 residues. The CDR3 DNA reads TGCAGCGTTGCCCAGATGAACACTGAAGCTTTCTTT. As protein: CSVAQMNTEAFF.